A single sample is the source of the 5 T cell receptor beta chains below, sequenced in a study of metastatic and nonmetastatic thyroid tumors. TCRdb used MiXCR to call clones anew from the PCR reads. The sample shows under 4,000 clones, roughly a fifth of them seen only once. Each patient went into thyroid surgery without having received any treatment. Input material: tumor tissue. Source of these receptors: a male donor with papillary thyroid cancer or a benign thyroid nodule (not recorded which). Some clones in this sample may be carry-over from other donors' samples.

The rearrangement uses TRBV24-1 and TRBJ2-1, with 14 bases matching TRBD2. The CDR3 sequence is 17 residues long. After removal of 2 bases from V and 6 bases from J, the junction contained 5 bases not matched to a gene. Germline assignment: CDR1 KGHDR and CDR2 SFDVKD. As DNA, the CDR3 is TGTGCCACCAGTGATTGGGCGGGGACTAGCGGGAGCAATGAGCAGTTCTTC. It encodes CATSDWAGTSGSNEQFF.

The chain recombines TRBV24-1 with TRBJ1-2, with D uncertain. CDR1 and CDR2 (germline): KGHDR, SFDVKD. The CDR3 runs to 11 residues. V was shortened by 1 base and J by 7 bases, with 3 bases between the two germline ends. The DNA of the CDR3 is TGTGCCACCAGTGATTTTGGTGGCTACACCTTC. Its protein is CATSDFGGYTF.

By share, this clone counts as large. The chain couples TRBV27 to TRBJ2-3; TRBD2 might be the D (6 bases). From germline, CDR1 is MNHEY and CDR2 SMNVEV (reference sequence). The CDR3 runs to 16 residues. V was pared by 6 bases and J by 0 bases, with 16 bases between. CDR3 protein: CASRRSGLLSTDTQYF. In DNA, the CDR3 is TGTGCCAGCAGGAGGTCGGGACTGCTTAGCACAGATACGCAGTATTTT.

The J gene is TRBJ2-7, the V gene TRBV20-1; TRBD2 matches 7 bases. The junction had 1 base not matched to a gene; V was cut back by 1 base and J by 7 bases. This CDR3 contains 11 residues. Germline assignment: CDR1 DFQATT and CDR2 SNEGSKA (reference sequence). The CDR3 is CSARVGGEQYF. CDR3 DNA: TGCAGTGCTAGAGTCGGGGGGGAGCAGTACTTC.

This clone qualifies as medium-sized (0.01 to 0.1%). This chain links TRBV20-1 with TRBJ2-7; 8 bases align to TRBD2. CDR3 length equals 13 residues. Germline CDR1 DFQATT, CDR2 SNEGSKA (reference sequence). The J segment lost 8 bases and the V segment lost 0 bases, leaving 6 bases of the junction unmatched. CDR3 sequence (DNA): TGCAGTGCTAGAGATAGCGGGACTCCCCAGCAGTACTTC. This gives the protein CSARDSGTPQQYF.